Reported below is one TCR beta chain. This clonotype was seen repeatedly, ten times or more. Its antigen is currently not known. Base-call qualities are not available, and no considerably larger clone is one nucleotide away. Systemically healthy Caucasian individuals from Russia, 35 to 40 in total and aged about 6 to 90 years, were included as donors. Approximately 9.3 milliliters of peripheral blood were collected from each donor into EDTA-treated Vacutainer tubes. Ficoll-Paque density-gradient centrifugation was used to isolate PBMCs, with at least 6.5 million per sample. Trizol reagent was used to extract total RNA from PBMCs, with at least 5 micrograms per sample. For every donor, flow cytometry on a PBMC aliquot measured the percentage of naive CD45RAhigh/CD27high T cells. This sample is drawn from a study of blood T cells in healthy people across ages (dated by TCRdb to the mid-2010s). Concerning the study at large: In model experiments, roughly one uniquely barcoded TCR beta cDNA molecule per two T cells was captured by template switching. Donors were grouped into four age groups: young (average roughly 17 years), middle-aged (over 35), aged (around 60) and long-lived (82). Using the same blood draw, the study looked at two additional independent replicas of 1 million unique cDNA reads for two donors, one aged 18 to 30 and the other aged 80 or older. Age-related changes in TCR beta repertoire diversity were measured in the study by deep sequencing normalized with unique cDNA molecular identifiers. Broad study findings and their caveats: Donor CMV infection status was unknown, potentially confounding age-related changes in expanded clonotypes. Total diversity estimates from one million sequenced T cells were considered lower bounds and underestimates. Because profiling used bulk unsorted PBMCs, naive and antigen-experienced compartments could not be compared conclusively. Observed TCR beta diversity correlated strongly with the percentage of naive T cells measured by flow cytometry. As age increased, observed TCR beta diversity per million T cells dropped in a roughly linear way, and a significant reduction was already evident by age 40. The long-lived group showed more naive CD4+ T cells, fewer expanded clones and increased TCR diversity than the aged group, suggesting age selection.

Libraries were prepared through 5' RACE. Sequencing was carried out with an Illumina HiSeq 2500. A second roughly 6 to 11 cycle PCR used a sample-barcoded 5' primer and a J-beta primer mix. A template-switch 5' adaptor carrying 12 random nucleotides introduced a unique molecular identifier onto each TCR beta cDNA molecule. Each sample yielded at least 2.5 million CDR3-containing paired-end reads. The Mint cDNA synthesis kit, primed by a TRBC-specific oligonucleotide, was used to synthesize first-strand cDNA from all RNA. Following uracil-DNA glycosylase treatment, all cDNA underwent a first 18-cycle PCR with the universal primers M1SS and BC2_uni_R. The original pipeline was this. For normalization, 1 million high-quality reads were randomly selected from each sample, with every read carrying a distinct molecular identifier. Instead of being binned into consensus sequences, reads with shared molecular identifiers were discarded. MiTCR, set to a Q25 quality threshold and the strictest error-elimination algorithm, was used for CDR3 identification, clonotype clustering and error correction. Lower-bound total TCR beta diversity was estimated with a nonparametric unseen species model using Euler transformation. TCRdb reworked the public reads: Q25 trimming with fastp, MiXCR clone assembly, productive beta chains retained. Here each entry gathers all rows of one CDR3 protein and keeps the most common genes and DNA. The authors' filters were not applied to this entry. The sample table holds approximately 490,000 distinct CDR3 sequences, of which approximately 25% were seen once. Under 9% of the sample rests with the top ten.

The V end gives up 5 bases and the J end 6 bases, leaving 9 bases in the junction not matched to a gene. The CDR3, cysteine through phenylalanine, is 14 amino acids long. Just the 42-base CDR3 DNA is kept, in frame starting at base 1. Taken from the germline V gene (reference sequence), the CDR1 and CDR2 loops are PRHDT and FYEKMQ. The same data also went into a second study, on T cells of mothers and their children. The second study's authors report: The donors were nine systemically healthy Caucasian individuals, made up of three mothers and their six children. cDNA synthesis consumed the entire amount of extracted RNA, loaded at around 1.5 ug RNA in each 15 ul reaction. In the second PCR, the M1S primer introduced both the sample barcodes and 2-4 random nucleotides. More than 9 million TCR beta CDR3 reads were obtained from each mother, and 2.5 million to 3 million reads were obtained from each child. Thymic selection shapes the output of TCR recombination in a similar way in related and unrelated pairs, and inherited differences have a minor effect. Normalized repertoire overlap in related mother-child pairs was always slightly higher than in unrelated mother-child pairs, but the difference was never significant. No persistent microchimeric T cell clones were found, with a detection sensitivity of 85 to 100 clones per million clonotypes. Deep NGS was used in the study to compare the TCR beta repertoires of mothers and children and to look for features that separate related mother-child pairs from unrelated individuals. On average, the children were around 11 +/- 4 years old, while the mothers were about 38 +/- 4 years old. After adapter ligation was performed with NEBNext reagents, the libraries were sequenced on an Illumina HiSeq 2000 with 100+100 nt paired-end reads. To avoid cross-contamination, the mother libraries and the child libraries were prepared a month apart and sequenced in separate runs. Each donor had between 500,000 and 2,000,000 distinct TCR beta clonotypes identified. Naive TCR beta clonotypes were estimated from low-frequency clonotypes matched to each donor's FACS-determined naive share, without sorting.

The sample was blood. Recombination linked TRBV13 to TRBJ1-1; 7 bases in the junction line up with TRBD1. This clonotype originated in a boy under 18 in good health. The bases are TGTGCCAGCAGCCCCCGGGCAGGGGGTGCTGAAGCTTTCTTT. Translated, it gives CASSPRAGGAEAFF. Here the CDR3 is joined to the reference TRBV13 and TRBJ1-1 genes, and the full variable domain is: AAGVIQSPRHLIKEKRETATLKCYPIPRHDTVYWYQQGPGQDPQFLISFYEKMQSDKGSIPDRFSAQQFSDYHSELNMSSLELGDSALYFCASSPRAGGAEAFFGQGTRLTVV.